This entry is about one T cell receptor beta chain. Antigen specificity is unknown. Sequencing was performed with immunoSEQ multiplex PCR; in TCRdb, only in-frame clones are kept and a portion is missing. The sample holds some 150,000 clones, approximately 89% seen once. In germline, CDR1 is LGHNA, CDR2 YNFKEQ. The V end was cut by 4 bases, the J end by 5 bases, with 14 bases between. CDR3 length: 15 residues. This entry comes from a study of T cell responses to AZD1222 COVID-19 vaccine. Notes on the study in general: Vaccination with two AZD1222 doses was followed by a rise in Spike-specific TCR breadth and depth. Per reports, nearly half of all spike-specific TCRs target regions that are unmutated in variants. Spike-wide vaccine-associated CD4 TCRs dominated at 160-218 and 743-854.

V and J are TRBV4-2 and TRBJ2-2, with a tentative D call TRBD1 (6 bases). This sample comprised peripheral blood, obtained on day 0 of AZD1222 vaccination. The sequence was obtained from an adult in good health. The CDR3 spells CASSLEGEPTGELFF. The DNA for the CDR3 is TGTGCCAGCAGCCTTGAGGGGGAGCCTACCGGGGAGCTGTTTTTT.